The 20 T cell receptor beta chains below all came from one sample that was sequenced in a study of Graves' ophthalmopathy and Graves' hyperthyroidism. Amplification targeted the TCR beta CDR3 regions, with RNA transcripts as the source material. RT-PCR in the first round used HTBI primers; a second-round multiplex PCR followed. TCRdb re-called the multiplex PCR reads through MiXCR, storing one row per CDR3 protein. The sample shows approximately 380,000 distinct CDR3 sequences, roughly 20% of them seen only once. Sequenced input: peripheral blood. Every receptor here comes from a young woman with stable Graves' hyperthyroidism.

This clonotype was observed many times. The gene calls are TRBV12-3 or TRBV12-4 and TRBJ1-1; no reliable D call. Between the trimmed V and J ends, which lost 3 bases and 7 bases, there was a span of 12 bases. CDR3 length equals 13 residues. CDR3 protein: CASSFPPGVEAFF. CDR3 coding DNA: TGTGCCAGCAGTTTTCCCCCTGGGGTTGAAGCTTTCTTT.

This clonotype has a count of ten or more. V and J are TRBV5-1 and TRBJ1-1, with TRBD1 matching over 8 bases. CDR3 length equals 14 residues. CDR1 is SGHRS and CDR2 is YFSETQ in the germline V gene. The trim removed 4 bases at V and 1 base at J, leaving 3 bases unmatched. The CDR3 region is CASSGQGANTEAFF. In DNA form, the CDR3 reads TGCGCCAGCAGCGGCCAGGGGGCGAACACTGAAGCTTTCTTT.

V usage is TRBV12-3 or TRBV12-4 and J usage is TRBJ1-2; 8 bases agree with TRBD1. After removal of 6 bases from V and 8 bases from J, the junction contained 14 bases not matched to a gene. The CDR3 has 15 amino acids. The CDR3 region has the DNA TGTGCCAGCAGACAGGACAGGGAATCCCTCTGGGGCTACACCTTC. Its protein product is CASRQDRESLWGYTF.

This clonotype was counted many times. The chain employs TRBV5-1 and TRBJ2-7, with D possibly called TRBD1 or TRBD2 (5 bases each). The CDR3 is 13 amino acids. In germline, CDR1 is SGHRS, CDR2 YFSETQ. The V and J ends lost 6 bases and 3 bases respectively, with 13 bases between them. CDR3 region: CASTVGRNYEQYF. DNA of the CDR3: TGCGCCAGCACCGTGGGACGGAACTACGAGCAGTACTTC. Combining the CDR3 with reference TRBV5-1 and TRBJ2-7 gives the whole variable domain KAGVTQTPRYLIKTRGQQVTLSCSPISGHRSVSWYQQTPGQGLQFLFEYFSETQRNKGNFPGRFSGRQFSNSRSEMNVSTLELGDSALYLCASTVGRNYEQYFGPGTRLTVT.

V is TRBV20-1 and J is TRBJ1-2; 7 nucleotides line up with TRBD1. Losses at the gene ends were 2 bases for V and 3 bases for J; bases not matched to a gene: 3. Germline assignment: CDR1 DFQATT and CDR2 SNEGSKA (reference sequence). CDR3 length: 13 amino acids. CDR3 nucleotide sequence: TGCAGTGCTAGATTAGGGGGCCACTATGGCTACACCTTC. This gives the protein CSARLGGHYGYTF.

This clonotype was counted many times. The CDR3 loop is CSARHLNTGELFF. DNA of the CDR3: TGCAGTGCGAGACACCTAAACACCGGGGAGCTGTTTTTT. The chain joins TRBV20-1 to TRBJ2-2; D is ambiguous. In germline, CDR1 is DFQATT, CDR2 SNEGSKA (reference sequence). The CDR3 spans 13 residues. The ends were cut back, 6 bases at V and 2 bases at J, with 10 bases in the middle.

This clonotype was counted at least ten times. The rearrangement uses TRBV15 and TRBJ1-1; D uncertain. The CDR3 spans 14 residues. Germline loops: CDR1 LNHNV, CDR2 YYDKDF (reference sequence). Trimming pared 0 bases from V and 4 bases from J, leaving 9 bases between. CDR3 DNA sequence: TGTGCCACCAGCAGAGAACCGGGAAGCACTGAAGCTTTCTTT. Amino acids: CATSREPGSTEAFF.

In its sample, this clonotype was seen once. This chain uses TRBV6-2 or TRBV6-3 with TRBJ1-5; D is unresolved. This CDR3 contains 16 residues. Looked up from germline, CDR1 is MNHEY and CDR2 is SVGEGT. V lost 4 bases to trimming and J lost 2 bases, with 15 bases between them. The CDR3 region has the DNA TGTGCCAGCAGTTCCCGGGAATCAGCGGGCAATCAGCCCCAGCATTTT. Translation: CASSSRESAGNQPQHF.

This clonotype has at least ten counts. V is TRBV20-1 and J is TRBJ2-7; 9 positions match TRBD2. The CDR3 extends over 14 amino acids. Germline CDR1 and CDR2: DFQATT and SNEGSKA (reference sequence). After removal of 3 bases from V and 3 bases from J, the junction contained 6 bases not matched to a gene. The CDR3 reads CSASGLAINYEQYF. CDR3 coding DNA: TGCAGTGCTAGCGGACTAGCGATCAACTACGAGCAGTACTTC.

Concerning this clonotype: This CDR3 is missing its conserved last phenylalanine or tryptophan, likely due to a read error. The V call is TRBV19, the J call TRBJ2-5, with D perhaps TRBD2 (6 bases). The CDR3 loop spans 12 amino acids. Germline CDR1 and CDR2: LNHDA and SQIVND (reference sequence). CDR3 nucleotides: TGTGCCAGTAGTGAGGGAGGAGAGTCCCAGTACTAC. Residues: CASSEGGESQYY.

In this sample, this clonotype turned up many times. V and J are TRBV2 and TRBJ2-4, with TRBD2 matching 11 bases. The CDR3 spans 16 residues. The germline V gene encodes CDR1 SNHLY and CDR2 FYNNEI. J lost 2 bases, V lost 2 bases, and 2 bases had no gene match. This CDR3 is CASSERLAGSKNIQYF. For the CDR3, the DNA is TGTGCCAGCAGTGAAAGACTAGCGGGATCCAAAAACATTCAGTACTTC.

This rearrangement joins TRBV29-1 to TRBJ2-7, with D possibly TRBD2 on 5 matching bases. The CDR3 totals 13 residues. Germline values: CDR1 SQVTM, CDR2 ANQGSEA. V was pared by 1 base and J by 3 bases, with 10 bases between. CDR3 sequence reads: CSVEGRDNYEQYF. CDR3 DNA: TGCAGCGTTGAAGGACGGGATAACTACGAGCAGTACTTC.

In this sample, this clonotype turned up a few times. This chain uses TRBV12-3 or TRBV12-4 with TRBJ2-7, with TRBD1 matching 12 bases. The CDR3 consists of 15 residues. V was pared by 4 bases and J by 4 bases, with 5 bases of the junction left unmatched. The CDR3 protein is CASSYGTGGGYEQYF. As DNA, the CDR3 is TGTGCCAGCAGTTACGGGACAGGGGGCGGTTACGAGCAGTACTTC.

This clonotype was observed at least ten times. The gene calls are TRBV19 and TRBJ1-3; no definite D call. Trimming removed 8 bases from V and 0 bases from J, with 11 bases in between. The CDR3 is made up of 14 amino acids. Looked up from germline, CDR1 is LNHDA and CDR2 is SQIVND (reference sequence). This chain's CDR3 is CASAAGNSGNTIYF. CDR3 nucleotide sequence: TGTGCCAGTGCGGCGGGAAACTCTGGAAACACCATATATTTT.

There are many counts of this clonotype. The chain links TRBV27 to TRBJ1-3; 7 bases agree with TRBD1. Per germline, CDR1 MNHEY and CDR2 SMNVEV (reference sequence). The ends lost 5 bases at V and 8 bases at J; junction bases unmatched: 15. CDR3 length: 16 amino acids. The CDR3, as DNA: TGTGCCAGCAGTCCCCGCCGGACAGGTGCAAGGGACACCATATATTTT. Amino acids: CASSPRRTGARDTIYF.

This clonotype was seen ten or more times. The J gene is TRBJ2-7, the V gene TRBV12-3 or TRBV12-4, with TRBD1 identical over 10 bases. The CDR3 loop spans 15 amino acids. J gave up 3 bases and V 3 bases, and 5 bases lay outside the gene matches. The CDR3 coding sequence is TGTGCCAGCAGTTTGGGACAGGGGTTATTCTACGAGCAGTACTTC. Residues: CASSLGQGLFYEQYF.

This clonotype appeared many times. The genes are TRBV24-1 and TRBJ1-2; D remains unclear. The CDR3 contains 13 residues. V was cut by 4 bases and J by 4 bases, with 9 bases left in between. Germline CDR1 is KGHDR and CDR2 is SFDVKD. CDR3 in amino acids: CATSDGGPYGYTF. DNA of the CDR3: TGTGCCACCAGTGACGGCGGTCCCTATGGCTACACCTTC.

This clonotype has a count of ten or more. This sequence joins TRBV29-1 and TRBJ2-4; D remains ambiguous. V was cut by 1 base and J by 0 bases, with 4 bases left in between. The CDR3 is made up of 13 amino acids. From germline, CDR1 is SQVTM and CDR2 ANQGSEA. The CDR3 reads CSVEGLAKNIQYF. CDR3 nucleotides: TGCAGCGTTGAAGGCCTAGCCAAAAACATTCAGTACTTC. The variable domain in full, with the rest retrieved from reference TRBV29-1 and TRBJ2-4, is SAVISQKPSRDICQRGTSLTIQCQVDSQVTMMFWYRQQPGQSLTLIATANQGSEATYESGFVIDKFPISRPNLTFSTLTVSNMSPEDSSIYLCSVEGLAKNIQYFGAGTRLSVL.

Many counts were recorded for this clonotype. The V call is TRBV2, the J call TRBJ2-4; 9 bases line up with TRBD2. This CDR3 is 14 amino acids long. The germline V gene has CDR1 SNHLY and CDR2 FYNNEI. V shed 4 bases, J shed 5 bases, and the junction held 3 bases outside the gene matches. CDR3 in DNA: TGTGCCAGCAGTGCTAGACTAGCGGAAAACATTCAGTACTTC. This encodes CASSARLAENIQYF.

In regard to this clonotype: One junction end disagrees with the germline gene, perhaps due to a read error. J is TRBJ2-5 and V is TRBV7-8, with D possibly being TRBD1 or TRBD2 (6 bases each). Looked up from germline, CDR1 is SGHVS and CDR2 is FQNEAQ. The CDR3 is 14 residues long. The CDR3 sequence is CASSQDGGRGTQYF. The DNA for the CDR3 is TGCGCCAGCAGCCAAGATGGGGGGCGCGGGACCCAGTACTTC.